This TCR beta chain comes out of a study of blood T cell repertoires in COVID-19. About the research overall: Sample material is recorded as cDNA or gDNA derived from T cells, B-cell-depleted T cells, or PBMCs.

How the authors handled the data: Reference gene primer amplification in the assay estimated nucleated cell counts. Method: immunoSEQ multiplex PCR; TCRdb's copy keeps in-frame clones and lacks some. D and trimming were read from the DNA, whereas the V and J calls and clone size are those reported in that table. The repertoire holds about 310,000 clones, with about nine tenths as singletons. This CDR3 region has 17 residues. V dropped 4 bases and J dropped 2; count of bases not matched to a gene: 11. CDR1 is LNHDA, CDR2 SQIVND, per germline (reference sequence). Those enrolled, adults aged roughly 18 to 90 years, came from some 23 US areas.

The sequence derives from a man aged 55 to 70 who had recovered from COVID-19. Sequences were obtained from PBMCs or T cells enriched from blood (not recorded which). The chain links TRBV19 to TRBJ2-4, with 7 bases that match TRBD2. CDR3 protein: CASSTLGGGGSKNIQYF. CDR3 in DNA: TGTGCCAGTAGTACCCTTGGTGGGGGGGGGTCCAAAAACATTCAGTACTTC. Complete variable domain (other parts from reference TRBV19 and TRBJ2-4): DGGITQSPKYLFRKEGQNVTLSCEQNLNHDAMYWYRQDPGQGLRLIYYSQIVNDFQKGDIAEGYSVSREKKESFPLTVTSAQKNPTAFYLCASSTLGGGGSKNIQYFGAGTRLSVL.